This T cell receptor (beta chain) was observed in a study of OX40 agonist ivuxolimab in advanced cancers. This clone was seen a handful of times. No antigen is known for it. Produced via immunoSEQ multiplex PCR; TCRdb's table is partial and in-frame only. The data show about 66,000 clones, 85% seen once. In germline, CDR1 is LNHNV, CDR2 YYDKDF (reference sequence). The V end lost 1 base, the J end lost 4 bases, and 13 bases lay between the germline ends. This CDR3 has 15 amino acids. General study points: Also present in some nonresponders was a low level of normalized T-cell clonal expansion.

Here the sequenced sample was CD4+ or CD8+ T cells sorted from blood, taken in a trial of the OX40 agonist ivuxolimab. The chain has TRBV15 and TRBJ1-2, with D possibly matching TRBD1 (6 bases). The receptor was isolated from an adult with an advanced solid tumor such as melanoma, head and neck, liver or kidney cancer. The CDR3 DNA is TGTGCCACCAGCAGAGGAGGGCGAGGGGGCTATGGCTACACCTTC. Protein sequence: CATSRGGRGGYGYTF.